This T cell receptor (beta chain) was sequenced during a study of blood T cell repertoires in COVID-19. Using immunoSEQ multiplex PCR, the repertoire was profiled, and TCRdb retains in-frame clones only, with some absent. The data show tens of thousands of clones, with 75% to 90% seen just once and roughly 4% held by the top ten. The CDR3 consists of 13 residues. Germline V lookup: CDR1 MNHEY, CDR2 SMNVEV (reference sequence). V gave up 2 bases and J gave up 2 bases, with 5 bases separating them. The sequence came from a man in his sixties with acute or convalescent COVID-19. The V and J genes are TRBV27 and TRBJ2-3; D remains ambiguous. Input material: peripheral blood. The CDR3 DNA reads TGTGCCAGCAGTTTAAGCACCACAGATACGCAGTATTTT. This codes for CASSLSTTDTQYF.